Detailed here is one TCR beta chain. The antigen remains unidentified. Libraries were prepared by immunoSEQ multiplex PCR; TCRdb keeps only in-frame clonotypes and omits some of them. The sample consists of around 22,000 clones, about 95% of them appearing once. This sample stems from a study of T cells in tuberculosis. Study at large: This South African cohort compared adolescents with or without latent tuberculosis against adults with active tuberculosis. Findings and limits, study-wide: Shorter CDR3-alpha in active tuberculosis partly drove smaller distances.

The germline V and J ends were trimmed by 5 bases and 0 bases, with 8 bases remaining between them. Germline loops: CDR1 LNHDA, CDR2 SQIVND (reference sequence). The CDR3 consists of 14 residues. The genes are TRBV19 and TRBJ1-3; the D is unclear. Sequenced material: PBMCs. The receptor was derived from a donor aged 10-29 years with latent tuberculosis or without tuberculosis infection. CDR3 sequence reads: CASSSPGSGNTIYF. The CDR3 nucleotides read TGTGCCAGTAGTTCCCCAGGCTCTGGAAACACCATATATTTT.